These 25 T cell receptor beta chains share one sample of origin, sequenced in a study of cytomegalovirus exposure and HLA in healthy donors. PCR amplification relied on 60 Vbeta primers (plus 13 Jbeta primers). TCRdb keeps only in-frame clones here, not all; method: immunoSEQ multiplex PCR. This sample lists 80,000 to 100,000 clones; its ten largest clones have 3.4%. Sequencing was performed on PBMCs. These receptors were obtained from a woman aged 25-40 years in good health and CMV-seronegative.

V is TRBV14 and J is TRBJ2-5; TRBD2 aligns across 14 bases. J gave up 3 bases and V 0 bases, and 15 bases lay outside the gene matches. Looked up from germline, CDR1 is SGHDN and CDR2 is FVKESK. The CDR3 contains 21 residues. This CDR3 is CASSQEETAGLAGASEETQYF. The CDR3 nucleotides read TGTGCCAGCAGCCAAGAAGAGACGGCGGGACTAGCGGGAGCCAGTGAAGAGACCCAGTACTTC.

This rearrangement joins TRBV7-9 to TRBJ1-4, with TRBD1 identical over 9 bases. Germline V gene lookup returns CDR1 SEHNR and CDR2 FQNEAQ (reference sequence). The CDR3 is 16 amino acids. V lost 5 bases to trimming and J lost 0 bases; unmatched junction nucleotides: 4. CDR3 amino acids: CASSPGQGATNEKLFF. DNA for the CDR3: TGTGCCAGCAGCCCGGGACAGGGCGCAACTAATGAAAAACTGTTTTTT. Together with reference TRBV7-9 and TRBJ1-4, the CDR3 gives the full variable domain: DTGVSQNPRHKITKRGQNVTFRCDPISEHNRLYWYRQTLGQGPEFLTYFQNEAQLEKSRLLSDRFSAERPKGSFSTLEIQRTEQGDSAMYLCASSPGQGATNEKLFFGSGTQLSVL.

The V gene is TRBV5-1, the J gene TRBJ2-7, with a tentative D call TRBD2 (6 bases). The germline gives CDR1 SGHRS, CDR2 YFSETQ. The CDR3 contains 13 residues. Trimming took off 0 bases at V and 3 bases at J, with 7 bases between the two ends. In DNA, the CDR3 is TGCGCCAGCAGCTTGGACGGGGGCTACGAGCAGTACTTC. Its translation: CASSLDGGYEQYF.

The V gene is TRBV5-4, the J gene TRBJ1-1; TRBD1 agrees at 8 bases. The CDR3 contains 13 residues. The junction had 3 bases not matched to a gene; V was cut back by 2 bases and J by 6 bases. CDR1 and CDR2 from the germline V gene are SGHNT and YYREEE (reference sequence). The DNA for the CDR3 is TGTGCCAGCAGCTTCGACAGGGGCTCTGAAGCTTTCTTT. It encodes CASSFDRGSEAFF. The variable domain in full, completed from reference TRBV5-4 and TRBJ1-1, reads ETGVTQSPTHLIKTRGQQVTLRCSSQSGHNTVSWYQQALGQGPQFIFQYYREEENGRGNFPPRFSGLQFPNYSSELNVNALELDDSALYLCASSFDRGSEAFFGQGTRLTVV.

CDR3: CASNKAGVRADTQYF. The CDR3 region has the DNA TGTGCCAGCAACAAAGCGGGAGTTCGAGCAGATACGCAGTATTTT. V gene TRBV27 combines with J gene TRBJ2-3, with 8 bases that match TRBD2. Per the germline V gene, CDR1 is MNHEY and CDR2 is SMNVEV (reference sequence). V shed 7 bases and J 4 bases; nucleotides not matched to a gene: 10. The CDR3 is made up of 15 amino acids.

The chain carries TRBV6-5 and TRBJ1-1; 7 positions agree with TRBD1. Germline V lookup: CDR1 MNHEY, CDR2 SVGAGI. J was trimmed by 3 bases and V by 2 bases; bases with no gene match: 3. The CDR3 spans 14 residues. The CDR3 DNA is TGTGCCAGCAGTTACGGCAGGGGGTACACTGAAGCTTTCTTT. It yields the protein CASSYGRGYTEAFF.

The V and J genes are TRBV7-2 and TRBJ2-2; maybe TRBD1 (5 bases). Germline CDR1 SGHTA, CDR2 FQGNSA. This CDR3 has 15 residues. Trimming cost V 2 bases and J 2 bases, with 9 bases left between them. CDR3 loop: CASSLSGPNTGELFF. The CDR3 DNA reads TGTGCCAGCAGCTTATCAGGGCCCAACACCGGGGAGCTGTTTTTT.

As for this clone: One end of the junction is discordant with germline, which a read error may explain. Other nucleotide sequences in the sample specify the same CDR3. The gene calls are TRBV9 and TRBJ1-1; 8 positions agree with TRBD1. This CDR3 region has 14 residues. Germline CDR1 is SGDLS and CDR2 is YYNGEE. The CDR3 nucleotides read TGTGCCAGCAGCCGCTGGACAGGGAACACTGAGGCTTTCTTT. The encoded protein is CASSRWTGNTEAFF.

The chain combines TRBV18 with TRBJ2-5; 7 nucleotides align to TRBD1. V lost 5 bases, J lost 5 bases, and 5 bases stayed unmatched. The CDR3 length is 13 residues. Per the germline V gene, CDR1 is KGHSH and CDR2 is LQKENI. CDR3 coding DNA: TGTGCCAGCTCAACAGGGGTAGAGGAGACCCAGTACTTC. This translates into CASSTGVEETQYF.

The gene calls are TRBV6-4 and TRBJ1-1; D remains ambiguous. The CDR3 has 13 residues. V was pared by 5 bases and J by 3 bases, with 10 bases between. CDR1 MRHNA and CDR2 SNTAGT come from the germline V gene. CDR3 nucleotides: TGTGCCAGCAGTATTGACGGAGACACTGAAGCTTTCTTT. Translated, it gives CASSIDGDTEAFF.

This chain uses TRBV6-5 with TRBJ1-4; D perhaps matches TRBD1 (6 bases). CDR1 is MNHEY and CDR2 is SVGAGI in the germline V gene. The CDR3 contains 14 residues. Trimming removed 8 bases from V and 8 bases from J, with 18 bases in between. The CDR3 here is CASGSTGAWEKLFF. CDR3 nucleotides: TGTGCCAGCGGCTCGACAGGAGCGTGGGAAAAACTGTTTTTT.

The rearrangement links TRBV6-1 to TRBJ1-4, with TRBD1 matching 9 bases. There are 16 residues in the CDR3. Germline V gene data show CDR1 as MNHNS and CDR2 as SASEGT. Trimming cost V 4 bases and J 3 bases; bases outside gene matches: 6. CDR3 in amino acids: CASSVRGDRANEKLFF. In nucleotides, the CDR3 is TGTGCCAGCAGTGTGAGGGGGGACAGGGCTAATGAAAAACTGTTTTTT.

The chain carries TRBV6-4 and TRBJ2-1; 9 nucleotides line up with TRBD1. Germline V lookup: CDR1 MRHNA, CDR2 SNTAGT. The J segment lost 2 bases and the V segment lost 4 bases, leaving 3 bases of the junction unmatched. The CDR3 is made up of 15 amino acids. This CDR3 reads CASSVDRGAYNEQFF. Here the CDR3 DNA reads TGTGCCAGCAGTGTCGACAGGGGGGCCTACAATGAGCAGTTCTTC.

The V gene is TRBV30, the J gene TRBJ1-1; 10 nucleotides match TRBD1. Germline trimming cut 8 bases from V and 3 bases from J; bases unmatched to any gene: 9. Germline V gives CDR1 GTSNPN, CDR2 SVGIG (reference sequence). CDR3 size: 14 residues. The DNA of the CDR3 is TGTGCCCGCACCGGGACAGGGGTATACACTGAAGCTTTCTTT. This translates into CARTGTGVYTEAFF. The full variable domain, in which reference TRBV30 and TRBJ1-1 provide the parts outside the CDR3, is SQTIHQWPATLVQPVGSPLSLECTVEGTSNPNLYWYRQAAGRGLQLLFYSVGIGQISSEVPQNLSASRPQDRQFILSSKKLLLSDSGFYLCARTGTGVYTEAFFGQGTRLTVV.

The chain employs TRBV29-1 and TRBJ2-2, with D perhaps TRBD1 (6 bases). The germline V and J ends were trimmed by 2 bases and 3 bases, with 16 bases remaining between them. Germline loops: CDR1 SQVTM, CDR2 ANQGSEA. This CDR3 has 16 amino acids. This CDR3 is CSVELLDSRYTGELFF. The CDR3 bases are TGCAGCGTTGAACTCTTGGACAGCCGATACACCGGGGAGCTGTTTTTT.

This sequence joins TRBV6-1 and TRBJ1-6, with no clear D. This CDR3 comprises 14 residues. Trimming left V 9 bases short and J 8 bases short, with 17 bases between. The V gene's germline CDR1 is MNHNS and CDR2 SASEGT. CDR3 nucleotides: TGTGCCAGTTTAACGGACCCTAGCGATTCACCCCTCCACTTT. Residues: CASLTDPSDSPLHF.

The V gene is TRBV4-1, the J gene TRBJ2-7; D remains unclear. Germline V gene lookup returns CDR1 MGHRA and CDR2 YSYEKL. V lost 0 bases to trimming and J lost 1 base, with 10 bases between them. This CDR3 comprises 15 residues. This CDR3 reads CASSQEWVGSYEQYF. In nucleotides, the CDR3 is TGCGCCAGCAGCCAAGAATGGGTCGGGTCCTACGAGCAGTACTTC.

This chain connects TRBV7-2 to TRBJ2-7; 7 nucleotides match TRBD2. Germline trimming cut 1 base from V and 0 bases from J; bases unmatched to any gene: 6. Germline V gene lookup returns CDR1 SGHTA and CDR2 FQGNSA. The CDR3 length is 16 residues. The CDR3 nucleotides are TGTGCCAGCAGCTTAGGGTCCGGCGGGAGCTCCTACGAGCAGTACTTC. This codes for CASSLGSGGSSYEQYF.

The CDR3 region is CAWGTGQSNEKLFF. CDR3 nucleotide sequence: TGTGCCTGGGGGACGGGACAATCTAATGAAAAACTGTTTTTT. The V gene is TRBV30, the J gene TRBJ1-4, with a tentative D call TRBD1 (6 bases). This CDR3 spans 14 amino acids. The V gene lost 5 bases and the J gene lost 3 bases, with 13 bases spanning the gap. In germline, CDR1 is GTSNPN, CDR2 SVGIG (reference sequence).

The rearrangement links TRBV9 to TRBJ2-2; D may be TRBD2 (5 bases). This CDR3 is 15 amino acids long. The V end lost 4 bases, the J end lost 0 bases, and 10 bases lay between the germline ends. The germline V gene encodes CDR1 SGDLS and CDR2 YYNGEE. The CDR3 DNA follows: TGTGCCAGCAGCCCTCGGGGAGCGAACACCGGGGAGCTGTTTTTT. Its protein is CASSPRGANTGELFF.

The chain recombines TRBV9 with TRBJ2-7; 8 bases match TRBD2. This CDR3 is built from 13 residues. Germline CDR1 SGDLS, CDR2 YYNGEE. V shed 2 bases, J shed 6 bases, and the junction held 4 bases outside the gene matches. CDR3 in amino acids: CASSVRGGSEQYF. The CDR3 bases are TGTGCCAGCAGCGTTCGGGGGGGTAGCGAGCAGTACTTC.

The J gene is TRBJ1-3, the V gene TRBV18, with D possibly being TRBD1 (5 bases). The V gene's germline CDR1 is KGHSH and CDR2 LQKENI. Deletions cut 5 bases from V and 1 base from J, with 21 bases between. There are 18 residues in the CDR3. Written as DNA, the CDR3 is TGTGCCAGCTCAAGGAGCCGGGGGACGGTCAATTCTGGAAACACCATATATTTT. This sequence encodes CASSRSRGTVNSGNTIYF.

The genes are TRBV2 and TRBJ1-2, with D uncertain. The CDR3 has 14 residues. V was clipped by 2 bases and J by 2 bases, with 9 bases between them. Germline V gene data show CDR1 as SNHLY and CDR2 as FYNNEI. Written as DNA, the CDR3 is TGTGCCAGCAGTGAAATAGGAGTCAACTATGGCTACACCTTC. Its protein product is CASSEIGVNYGYTF.

CDR3 bases: TGTGCCAGCAGGGTAGGGGGCAGGAACACTGAAGCTTTCTTT. Protein: CASRVGGRNTEAFF. The J gene is TRBJ1-1, the V gene TRBV7-2; 7 nucleotides line up with TRBD1. V was pared by 6 bases and J by 1 base, with 5 bases of the junction left unmatched. Germline lookup yields CDR1 SGHTA and CDR2 FQGNSA. CDR3 size: 14 residues.

This chain links TRBV27 with TRBJ2-5; 9 bases map to TRBD1. Germline V gene data show CDR1 as MNHEY and CDR2 as SMNVEV (reference sequence). The trim removed 2 bases at V and 5 bases at J, leaving 3 bases unmatched. This CDR3 region has 14 residues. The CDR3 sequence: CASSLTGGQETQYF. CDR3 nucleotides: TGTGCCAGCAGTTTAACAGGGGGCCAGGAGACCCAGTACTTC.